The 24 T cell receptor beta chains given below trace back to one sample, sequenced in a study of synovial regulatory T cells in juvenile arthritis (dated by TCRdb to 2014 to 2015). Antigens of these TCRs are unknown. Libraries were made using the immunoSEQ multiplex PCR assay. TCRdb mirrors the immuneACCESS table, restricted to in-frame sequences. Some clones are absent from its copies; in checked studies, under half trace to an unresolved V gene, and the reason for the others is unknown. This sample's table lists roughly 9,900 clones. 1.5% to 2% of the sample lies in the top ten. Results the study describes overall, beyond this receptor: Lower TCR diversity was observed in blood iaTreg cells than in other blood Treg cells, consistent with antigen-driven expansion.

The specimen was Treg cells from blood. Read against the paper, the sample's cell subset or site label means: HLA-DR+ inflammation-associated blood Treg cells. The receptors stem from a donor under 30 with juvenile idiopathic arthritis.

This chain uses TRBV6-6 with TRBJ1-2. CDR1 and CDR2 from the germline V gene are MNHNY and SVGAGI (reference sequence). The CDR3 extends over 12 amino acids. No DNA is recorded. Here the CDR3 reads CASAYSNYGYTF.

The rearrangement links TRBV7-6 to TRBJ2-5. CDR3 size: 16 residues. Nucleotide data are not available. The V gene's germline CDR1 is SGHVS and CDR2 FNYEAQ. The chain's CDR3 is CASSFKVPSQVETQYF.

The CDR3 loop reads CASSWGGQTYNEQFF. The chain has TRBV5-1 and TRBJ2-1; the D call of TRBD2 rests on TCRdb alone, since no DNA is present to check it. Germline CDR1 is SGHRS and CDR2 is YFSETQ. The CDR3 sequence is 15 residues long. Only the protein is available.

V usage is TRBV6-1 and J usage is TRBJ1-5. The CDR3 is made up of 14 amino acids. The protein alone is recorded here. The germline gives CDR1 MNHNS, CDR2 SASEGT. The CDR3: CASSARAQDQPQHF.

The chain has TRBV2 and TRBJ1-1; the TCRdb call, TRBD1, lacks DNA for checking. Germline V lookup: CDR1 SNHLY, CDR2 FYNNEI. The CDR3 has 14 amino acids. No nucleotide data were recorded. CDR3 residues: CASSADRGSTEAFF.

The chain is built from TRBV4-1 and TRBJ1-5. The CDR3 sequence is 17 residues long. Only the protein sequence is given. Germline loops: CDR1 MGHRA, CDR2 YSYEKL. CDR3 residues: CASSQDSGAWGIEPQHF.

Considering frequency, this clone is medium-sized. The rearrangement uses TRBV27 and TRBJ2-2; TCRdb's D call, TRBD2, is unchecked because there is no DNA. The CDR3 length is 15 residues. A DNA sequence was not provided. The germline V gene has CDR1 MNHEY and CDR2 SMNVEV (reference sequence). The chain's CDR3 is CASTLGGTNTGELFF.

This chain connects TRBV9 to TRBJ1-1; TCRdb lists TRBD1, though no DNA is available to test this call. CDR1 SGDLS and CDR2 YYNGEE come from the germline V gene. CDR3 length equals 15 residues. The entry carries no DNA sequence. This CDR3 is CASSERATGDGEAFF.

The CDR3 loop is CASSYRLGQGSEKLFF. This chain uses TRBV6-5 with TRBJ1-4; TCRdb's D gene call, TRBD1, goes unchecked for lack of DNA. The germline CDR1 and CDR2 sequences are MNHEY and SVGAGI. The CDR3 is 16 residues long. Only the protein sequence is given.

CDR3 sequence reads: CASSLIPDGGGYTF. The V call is TRBV5-1, the J call TRBJ1-2. Germline CDR1 and CDR2: SGHRS and YFSETQ. The CDR3 contains 14 residues. No DNA is given.

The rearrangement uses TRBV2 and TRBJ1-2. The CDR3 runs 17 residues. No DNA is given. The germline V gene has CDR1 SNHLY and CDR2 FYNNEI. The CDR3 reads CASSSGRILPENYGYTF. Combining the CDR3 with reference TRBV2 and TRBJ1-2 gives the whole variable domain EPEVTQTPSHQVTQMGQEVILRCVPISNHLYFYWYRQILGQKVEFLVSFYNNEISEKSEIFDDQFSVERPDGSNFTLKIRSTKLEDSAMYFCASSSGRILPENYGYTFGSGTRLTVV.

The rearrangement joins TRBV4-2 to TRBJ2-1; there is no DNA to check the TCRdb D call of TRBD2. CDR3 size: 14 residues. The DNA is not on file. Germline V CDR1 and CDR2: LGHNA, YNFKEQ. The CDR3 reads CASTSGSLNNEQFF.

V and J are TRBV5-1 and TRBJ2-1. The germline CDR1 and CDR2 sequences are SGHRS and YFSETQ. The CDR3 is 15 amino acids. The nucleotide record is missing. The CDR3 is CASSLRRDIRDGQFF.

The CDR3 loop is CASSLTGVNPYEQYF. The rearrangement links TRBV5-1 to TRBJ2-7; TCRdb calls TRBD1, which cannot be checked without DNA. The germline V gene has CDR1 SGHRS and CDR2 YFSETQ. The CDR3 length is 15 residues. The protein alone is recorded here.

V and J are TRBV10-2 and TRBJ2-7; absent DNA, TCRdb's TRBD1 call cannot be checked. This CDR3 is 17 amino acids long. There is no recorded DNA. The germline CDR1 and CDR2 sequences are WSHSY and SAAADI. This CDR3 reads CASMGPTTSKSSYEQYF.

CDR3 sequence: CASRLRDRGYPGELFF. V usage is TRBV5-6 and J usage is TRBJ2-2; TCRdb's assignment of TRBD1 cannot be checked, as there is no DNA. The CDR3 consists of 16 residues. The DNA is unrecorded. The germline V gene has CDR1 SGHDT and CDR2 YYEEEE.

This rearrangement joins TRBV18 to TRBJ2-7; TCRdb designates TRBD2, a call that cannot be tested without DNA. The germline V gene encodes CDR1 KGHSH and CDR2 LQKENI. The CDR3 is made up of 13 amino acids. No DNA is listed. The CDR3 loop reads CASSPGLSYEQYF.

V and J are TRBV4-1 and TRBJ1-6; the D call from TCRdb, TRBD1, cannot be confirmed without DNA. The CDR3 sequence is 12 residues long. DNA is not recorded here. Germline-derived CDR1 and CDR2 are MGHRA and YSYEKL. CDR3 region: CASRDRGSPLHF.

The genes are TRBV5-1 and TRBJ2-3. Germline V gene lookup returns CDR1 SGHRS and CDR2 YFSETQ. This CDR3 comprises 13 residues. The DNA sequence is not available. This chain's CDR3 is CASSPDLSDTQYF.

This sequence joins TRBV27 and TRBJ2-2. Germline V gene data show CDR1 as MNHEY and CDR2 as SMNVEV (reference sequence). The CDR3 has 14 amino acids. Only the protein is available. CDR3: CASSLSGLTGELFF.

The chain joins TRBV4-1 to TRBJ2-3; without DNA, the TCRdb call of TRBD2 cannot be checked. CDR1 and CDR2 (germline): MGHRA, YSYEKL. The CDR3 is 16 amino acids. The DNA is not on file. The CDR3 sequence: CASSQVSGTRTDTQYF.

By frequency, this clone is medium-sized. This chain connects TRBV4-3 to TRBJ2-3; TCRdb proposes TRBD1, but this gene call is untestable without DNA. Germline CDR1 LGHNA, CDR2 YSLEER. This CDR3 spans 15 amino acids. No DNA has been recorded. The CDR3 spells CASSQVPGPTDTQYF.

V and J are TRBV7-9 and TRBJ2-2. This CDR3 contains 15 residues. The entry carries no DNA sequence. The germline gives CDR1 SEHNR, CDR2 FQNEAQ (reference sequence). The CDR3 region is CASSAGTEHTGELFF.

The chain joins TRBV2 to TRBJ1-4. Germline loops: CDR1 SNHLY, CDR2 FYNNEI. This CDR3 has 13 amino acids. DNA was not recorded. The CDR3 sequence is CASKRSTNEKLFF.